This TCR beta chain emerged from a study of T-cell reconstitution after alpha-beta-depleted transplantation in children (dated by TCRdb to about 2016). Some background on the complete study: Using TCR repertoire profiling, the study quantitatively followed how T-cell immune reconstitution unfolded in children after TCRalphabeta/CD19-depleted allogeneic hematopoietic cell transplantation. On the study overall, not on this receptor specifically: In some patients, high TCRbeta diversity at day 60 was attributed to recipient T cells and intrathymic progenitors that had survived conditioning. The frequencies of hyperexpanded clones fell over the following months, and after one year, T-cell counts and TCRbeta diversity were mostly attributed to newly produced T cells. The apparently early alphabetaT-cell count recovery about two months after transplant was reportedly dependent on only several hundred rapidly expanded clones derived from non-depleted graft cells.

The table lists this clonotype with many counts. Its target antigen remains unknown. No much larger clone is present one base from it, and per-base qualities are unavailable. After removal of 5 bases from V and 2 bases from J, the junction retains 6 bases not matched to a gene. The germline V gene gives CDR1 as SGHRS and CDR2 as YFSETQ. Spanning cysteine to phenylalanine, the CDR3 consists of 14 amino acids. The retained sequence is limited to the CDR3, 42 bases, with the frame set at the first base. The library was produced with PCR. TCRdb names Illumina HiSeq 2500 as the instrument used. TCR library preparation used molecular barcoding, with unique molecular identifiers applied to normalize quantification of the TCRbeta repertoire. The public reads were quality trimmed at Q25 with fastp and then assembled into clones with MiXCR by TCRdb, keeping productive beta chains. One record per CDR3 amino acid sequence lists the most common genes and DNA. Here the sample has 700,000 or so distinct CDR3 sequences; roughly 13% occur a single time. The ten largest clones add up to 0.79% of the sample.

What this sample's treatment or condition label stands for: allogeneic hematopoietic cell transplantation with graft depleted of TCRalphabeta T cells and CD19 B cells. Transplant recipients were children who received TCRalphabeta/CD19-depleted allogeneic hematopoietic cell grafts. This material consisted of PBMCs, taken before TCRalphabeta/CD19-depleted stem cell transplant. The clonotype was recovered from a girl aged 2 to 9 with congenital amegakaryocytic thrombocytopenia, due to receive a stem cell transplant. The chain links TRBV5-1 with TRBJ2-5; 7 central nucleotides agree with TRBD2. The nucleotides are TGCGCCAGCAGTTGGGCTAGCGGACAAGAGACCCAGTACTTC. Its amino acids are CASSWASGQETQYF. The full variable domain, completed from the reference TRBV5-1 and TRBJ2-5 proteins outside the CDR3, reads KAGVTQTPRYLIKTRGQQVTLSCSPISGHRSVSWYQQTPGQGLQFLFEYFSETQRNKGNFPGRFSGRQFSNSRSEMNVSTLELGDSALYLCASSWASGQETQYFGPGTRLLVL.